This T cell receptor beta chain came from a study of blood T cell repertoires in COVID-19. Study context: Acute-phase and convalescent COVID-19 samples originated in the United States, Italy and Spain.

This CDR3 has 14 amino acids. Germline assignment: CDR1 KGHDR and CDR2 SFDVKD. Trimming left V 3 bases short and J 4 bases short, with 11 bases between. How the authors handled the data: Nucleated cell number was recorded as an estimate derived from reference gene primer amplification. Measured with immunoSEQ multiplex PCR; TCRdb has only the in-frame clones, and not every one. The DNA gave D and trimming, while V, J and clone size come from that table. The table lists 140,000 to 150,000 clones, around four fifths of them singletons, with roughly 4.4% in the top ten. The sequence derives from a human donor in a cohort sampled during active COVID-19. The rearrangement links TRBV24-1 to TRBJ1-2; D call uncertain. Sequenced material: peripheral blood. The CDR3 sequence: CATSDVEETYGYTF. The CDR3 DNA reads TGTGCCACCAGTGATGTCGAGGAGACCTATGGCTACACCTTC.